The sequence of this T cell receptor (beta chain) was determined in a study of shared clonotypes between healthy human individuals. The study, taken as a whole, reports: For naive CD4 cells, roughly 5% of clonotypes were shared across a few donors.

The germline gives CDR1 SGHVS, CDR2 FQNEAQ. There are 17 residues in the CDR3. V lost 4 bases to trimming and J lost 2 bases; unmatched junction nucleotides: 6. On this clone itself: Its specificity is not known.

Assay: immunoSEQ multiplex PCR; the TCRdb copy retains only in-frame clones and omits some. The top ten clones hold about 0.32% of a sample with approximately 400,000 clones, roughly 96% of them seen once. The gene calls are TRBV7-8 and TRBJ2-5, with TRBD2 matching 14 bases. Sequencing input: memory CD8+ T cells sorted from blood. Indicated subset: CD45RO+ cells pooled with CCR7-negative TemRA cells. The sequence was collected from a man younger than 45 in good health. The DNA of the CDR3 is TGTGCCAGCAGCTCCCGACTAGCGGGAGGGAGTCAAGAGACCCAGTACTTC. Amino acids: CASSSRLAGGSQETQYF.